A selection of T cell receptor beta chains follows, all from one sample in a study of cytomegalovirus exposure and HLA in healthy donors. The table came from immunoSEQ multiplex PCR; TCRdb's copy has only in-frame clones and leaves some out. The sample lists approximately 150,000 clones; 70% to 80% were seen once. Source material: PBMCs. Receptor source: a man aged 18-30 years in good health and CMV-seropositive. Both conserved end residues are part of each CDR3. The order of the fields is V gene, D gene, clone size, J gene, CDR3 DNA, CDR3 protein. The D gene is left open where the match is weak. Some rows have no size entry. The others give once, few or many, or a class for an expanded clone.

v_gene: TRBV9; d_gene: .; abundance: .; j_gene: TRBJ2-2; CDR3nt: TGTGCCAGCAGCGTTACGGGCCAGGGGACCGGGGAGCTGTTTTTT; CDR3aa: CASSVTGQGTGELFF
v_gene: TRBV7-2; d_gene: .; abundance: .; j_gene: TRBJ2-7; CDR3nt: TGTGCCAGCAGCCAAGAGGTTGTAAAGTCCTACGAGCAGTACTTC; CDR3aa: CASSQEVVKSYEQYF
v_gene: TRBV27; d_gene: .; abundance: .; j_gene: TRBJ1-2; CDR3nt: TGTGCCAGCAGTTTGGGACTTGGGAACTATGGCTACACCTTC; CDR3aa: CASSLGLGNYGYTF
v_gene: TRBV19; d_gene: TRBD2; abundance: .; j_gene: TRBJ2-3; CDR3nt: TGTGCCAGTAGTATCTACATGACTAGCGGGGCTTTTCCAGATACGCAGTATTTT; CDR3aa: CASSIYMTSGAFPDTQYF
v_gene: TRBV25-1; d_gene: .; abundance: .; j_gene: TRBJ2-7; CDR3nt: TGTGCCAGCAGTGAATGGGAGAATTACGAGCAGTACTTC; CDR3aa: CASSEWENYEQYF
v_gene: TRBV10-3; d_gene: .; abundance: .; j_gene: TRBJ1-1; CDR3nt: TGTGCCATCAGTGAGTCCGGTGGAGTATTGGCCACTGAAGCTTTCTTT; CDR3aa: CAISESGGVLATEAFF
v_gene: TRBV7-9; d_gene: .; abundance: .; j_gene: TRBJ2-5; CDR3nt: TGTGCCAGCAGCCACGGAGGGAGGGGGGGCCAGTACTTC; CDR3aa: CASSHGGRGGQYF
v_gene: TRBV18; d_gene: .; abundance: .; j_gene: TRBJ2-7; CDR3nt: TGTGCCAGCTCACTCACTACGTACGAGCAGTACTTC; CDR3aa: CASSLTTYEQYF
v_gene: TRBV6-5; d_gene: .; abundance: .; j_gene: TRBJ1-2; CDR3nt: TGTGCCAGCAGTTACAGCCAGGGGACTGGCTACACCTTC; CDR3aa: CASSYSQGTGYTF
v_gene: TRBV29-1; d_gene: .; abundance: .; j_gene: TRBJ2-1; CDR3nt: TGCAGCGCTGAACAGGGCGCCTACAATGAGCAGTTCTTC; CDR3aa: CSAEQGAYNEQFF
v_gene: TRBV29-1; d_gene: TRBD1; abundance: .; j_gene: TRBJ1-5; CDR3nt: TGCAGCGCCGGGGACAGGGGCAATCAGCCCCAGCATTTT; CDR3aa: CSAGDRGNQPQHF
v_gene: TRBV13; d_gene: TRBD1; abundance: .; j_gene: TRBJ1-1; CDR3nt: TGTGCCAGCAGCCCGGAGGACAGGGGGCTGACTGAAGCTTTCTTT; CDR3aa: CASSPEDRGLTEAFF
v_gene: TRBV5-1; d_gene: .; abundance: .; j_gene: TRBJ2-1; CDR3nt: TGCGCCAGCAGCTTGGGGGACTCCACCCCCAATGAGCAGTTCTTC; CDR3aa: CASSLGDSTPNEQFF
v_gene: TRBV11-2; d_gene: TRBD1; abundance: .; j_gene: TRBJ1-2; CDR3nt: TGTGCCAGCAGCTTTACAGGGGGCTTTGGCTACACCTTC; CDR3aa: CASSFTGGFGYTF
v_gene: TRBV9; d_gene: .; abundance: .; j_gene: TRBJ2-3; CDR3nt: TGTGCCAGCAGCGTAACCCCAGGGGAAGGAACAGATACGCAGTATTTT; CDR3aa: CASSVTPGEGTDTQYF
v_gene: TRBV6-5; d_gene: .; abundance: .; j_gene: TRBJ1-2; CDR3nt: TGTGCCAGCAGTTTCCGGGACTCTACCTATGGCTACACCTTC; CDR3aa: CASSFRDSTYGYTF
v_gene: TRBV6-5; d_gene: .; abundance: .; j_gene: TRBJ2-7; CDR3nt: TGTGCCAGCAGTCCCGACCGAGGGGGCTACGAGCAGTACTTC; CDR3aa: CASSPDRGGYEQYF
v_gene: TRBV5-1; d_gene: .; abundance: once; j_gene: TRBJ1-1; CDR3nt: TGCGCCAGCAGCCCGGGGGACGCGAACACTGAAGCTTTCTTT; CDR3aa: CASSPGDANTEAFF
v_gene: TRBV27; d_gene: .; abundance: .; j_gene: TRBJ1-4; CDR3nt: TGTGCCAGCAGTTTAGGCGGCGGAGCAACTAATGAAAAACTGTTTTTT; CDR3aa: CASSLGGGATNEKLFF
v_gene: TRBV27; d_gene: TRBD1; abundance: .; j_gene: TRBJ1-2; CDR3nt: TGTGCCAGCAGTACCCTCCGGGACAGGGAGTTTGGCTACACCTTC; CDR3aa: CASSTLRDREFGYTF
v_gene: TRBV19; d_gene: TRBD2; abundance: .; j_gene: TRBJ2-1; CDR3nt: TGTGCCAGTAGTATCGCGGGGGGTGCTTACAATGAGCAGTTCTTC; CDR3aa: CASSIAGGAYNEQFF
v_gene: TRBV9; d_gene: .; abundance: .; j_gene: TRBJ2-3; CDR3nt: TGTGCCAGCAGCGTAGCCGGGGGGCGGGAGAGGCCAGATACGCAGTATTTT; CDR3aa: CASSVAGGRERPDTQYF
v_gene: TRBV19; d_gene: .; abundance: .; j_gene: TRBJ1-5; CDR3nt: TGTGCCAGTAGTATGGAGGGTATAGGCAATCAGCCCCAGCATTTT; CDR3aa: CASSMEGIGNQPQHF
v_gene: TRBV9; d_gene: TRBD1; abundance: .; j_gene: TRBJ1-2; CDR3nt: TGTGCCAGCAGCCAGGGGGGTATTGATGGCTACACCTTC; CDR3aa: CASSQGGIDGYTF
v_gene: TRBV2; d_gene: TRBD1; abundance: .; j_gene: TRBJ1-5; CDR3nt: TGTGCCAGCAGTGAGGACAGGGGTTGGGGTCAGCCCCAGCATTTT; CDR3aa: CASSEDRGWGQPQHF
v_gene: TRBV6-5; d_gene: .; abundance: .; j_gene: TRBJ1-5; CDR3nt: TGTGCCAGCAGTTGGACTAGCTCTCAGCCCCAGCATTTT; CDR3aa: CASSWTSSQPQHF
v_gene: TRBV4-2; d_gene: .; abundance: once; j_gene: TRBJ2-7; CDR3nt: TGTGCCAGCAGCCAAGAAAGGGCCAGGGGATCCCACGAGCAGTACTTC; CDR3aa: CASSQERARGSHEQYF
v_gene: TRBV18; d_gene: TRBD1; abundance: .; j_gene: TRBJ1-4; CDR3nt: TGTGCCAGCTCACCGGGTTGGACAGGGACTATTAATGAAAAACTGTTTTTT; CDR3aa: CASSPGWTGTINEKLFF
v_gene: TRBV18; d_gene: .; abundance: once; j_gene: TRBJ1-3; CDR3nt: TGTGCCAGCTCAACAGGGCGGCCTGGAAACACCATATATTTT; CDR3aa: CASSTGRPGNTIYF
v_gene: TRBV2; d_gene: .; abundance: .; j_gene: TRBJ1-1; CDR3nt: TGTGCCAGCACTACAGGAAGGTGGACTGAAGCTTTCTTT; CDR3aa: CASTTGRWTEAFF
v_gene: TRBV18; d_gene: .; abundance: .; j_gene: TRBJ1-1; CDR3nt: TGTGCCAGCTCACCATCTGGGGAAAGGGGCACTGAAGCTTTCTTT; CDR3aa: CASSPSGERGTEAFF
v_gene: TRBV5-5; d_gene: TRBD2; abundance: .; j_gene: TRBJ2-5; CDR3nt: TGTGCCAGCAGCTTGTGGTTAGCGGGAATCCAAGAGACCCAGTACTTC; CDR3aa: CASSLWLAGIQETQYF
v_gene: TRBV4-2; d_gene: TRBD2; abundance: .; j_gene: TRBJ2-3; CDR3nt: TGTGCCAGCAGCCATGCGCCTAGCGGTGACACAGATACGCAGTATTTT; CDR3aa: CASSHAPSGDTDTQYF
v_gene: TRBV12-5; d_gene: TRBD1; abundance: .; j_gene: TRBJ1-1; CDR3nt: TGTGCTAGTGGTTGGGGGACAGGGAACACTGAAGCTTTCTTT; CDR3aa: CASGWGTGNTEAFF
v_gene: TRBV19; d_gene: .; abundance: .; j_gene: TRBJ2-6; CDR3nt: TGTGCCAGTAGTATAGGTCTCCGACAGTTCTCTGGGGCCAACGTCCTGACTTTC; CDR3aa: CASSIGLRQFSGANVLTF
v_gene: TRBV20-1; d_gene: .; abundance: .; j_gene: TRBJ1-1; CDR3nt: TGCAGTGCTAGCCCAGGAGGAGGAGCTTTCTTT; CDR3aa: CSASPGGGAFF
v_gene: TRBV7-9; d_gene: .; abundance: .; j_gene: TRBJ2-3; CDR3nt: TGTGCCAGCAGCTTAATGGGGAGTGGAACAGATACGCAGTATTTT; CDR3aa: CASSLMGSGTDTQYF
v_gene: TRBV9; d_gene: TRBD1; abundance: .; j_gene: TRBJ1-1; CDR3nt: TGTGCCAGCAGCCCGAGACAGGGAGGTGAAGCTTTCTTT; CDR3aa: CASSPRQGGEAFF
v_gene: TRBV5-6; d_gene: TRBD1; abundance: .; j_gene: TRBJ2-2; CDR3nt: TGTGCCAGCAGCTTAGACTCCACCGGGACAGGGGGGACCGGGGAGCTGTTTTTT; CDR3aa: CASSLDSTGTGGTGELFF
v_gene: TRBV10-1; d_gene: TRBD1; abundance: .; j_gene: TRBJ1-1; CDR3nt: TGCGCCAGTAGACTAACAGGGGACACTGAAGCTTTCTTT; CDR3aa: CASRLTGDTEAFF
v_gene: TRBV6-5; d_gene: .; abundance: .; j_gene: TRBJ1-2; CDR3nt: TGTGCCAGCAGACGTTCGGGGGACTATGGCTACACCTTC; CDR3aa: CASRRSGDYGYTF
v_gene: TRBV7-9; d_gene: .; abundance: .; j_gene: TRBJ2-1; CDR3nt: TGTGCCAGCAGCTTGGGAGACAGGATGTATGATGAGCAGTTCTTC; CDR3aa: CASSLGDRMYDEQFF